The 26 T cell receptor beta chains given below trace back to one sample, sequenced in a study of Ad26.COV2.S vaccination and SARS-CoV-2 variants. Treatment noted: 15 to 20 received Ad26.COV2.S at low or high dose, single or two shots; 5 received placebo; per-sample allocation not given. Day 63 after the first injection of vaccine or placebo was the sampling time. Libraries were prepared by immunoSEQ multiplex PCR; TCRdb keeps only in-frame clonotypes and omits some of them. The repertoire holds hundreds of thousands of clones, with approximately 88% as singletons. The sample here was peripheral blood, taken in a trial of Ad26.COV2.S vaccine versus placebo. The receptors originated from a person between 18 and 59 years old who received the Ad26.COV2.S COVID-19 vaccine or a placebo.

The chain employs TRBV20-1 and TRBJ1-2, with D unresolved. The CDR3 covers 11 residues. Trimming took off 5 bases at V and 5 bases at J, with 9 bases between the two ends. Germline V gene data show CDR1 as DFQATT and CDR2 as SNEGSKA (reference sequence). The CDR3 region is CSAPVGYGYTF. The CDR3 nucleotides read TGCAGTGCTCCCGTAGGGTATGGCTACACCTTC.

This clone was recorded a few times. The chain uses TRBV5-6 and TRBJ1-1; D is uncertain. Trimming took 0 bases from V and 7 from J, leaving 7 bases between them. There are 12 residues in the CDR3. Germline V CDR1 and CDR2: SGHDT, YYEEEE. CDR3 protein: CASSLVGSEAFF. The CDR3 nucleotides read TGTGCCAGCAGCTTGGTGGGCAGTGAAGCTTTCTTT.

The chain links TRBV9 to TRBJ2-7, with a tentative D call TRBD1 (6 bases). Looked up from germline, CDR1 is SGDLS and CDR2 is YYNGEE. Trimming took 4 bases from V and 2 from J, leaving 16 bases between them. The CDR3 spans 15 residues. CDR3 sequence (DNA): TGTGCCAGCAGCCTCCGGACAGACACACCCTACGAGCAGTACTTC. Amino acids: CASSLRTDTPYEQYF.

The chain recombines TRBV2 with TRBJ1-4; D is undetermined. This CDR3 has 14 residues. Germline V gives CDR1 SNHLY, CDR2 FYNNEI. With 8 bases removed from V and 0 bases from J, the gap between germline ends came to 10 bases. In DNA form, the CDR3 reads TGTGCCAGCGCAACTGGGGCAACTAATGAAAAACTGTTTTTT. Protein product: CASATGATNEKLFF.

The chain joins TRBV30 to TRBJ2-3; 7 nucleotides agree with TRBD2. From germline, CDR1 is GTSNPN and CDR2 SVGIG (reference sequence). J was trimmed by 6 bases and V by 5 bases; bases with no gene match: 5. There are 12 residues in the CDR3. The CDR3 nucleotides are TGTGCCTGGGGAGCGGGATCGGATACGCAGTATTTT. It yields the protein CAWGAGSDTQYF.

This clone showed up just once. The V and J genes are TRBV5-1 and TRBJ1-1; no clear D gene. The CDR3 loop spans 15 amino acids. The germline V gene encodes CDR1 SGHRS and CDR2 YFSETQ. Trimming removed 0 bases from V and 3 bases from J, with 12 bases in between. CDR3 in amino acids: CASSLGGYTDTEAFF. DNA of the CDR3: TGCGCCAGCAGCTTGGGAGGGTATACGGACACTGAAGCTTTCTTT.

CDR3 nucleotide sequence: TGTGCCAGCAGCCCCGGGGATCAGCCCCAGCATTTT. Its translation is CASSPGDQPQHF. The rearrangement joins TRBV27 to TRBJ1-5; D call uncertain. Trimming stripped 6 bases from V and 5 bases from J, with 8 bases between. Germline CDR1 is MNHEY and CDR2 is SMNVEV (reference sequence). The CDR3 runs 12 residues.

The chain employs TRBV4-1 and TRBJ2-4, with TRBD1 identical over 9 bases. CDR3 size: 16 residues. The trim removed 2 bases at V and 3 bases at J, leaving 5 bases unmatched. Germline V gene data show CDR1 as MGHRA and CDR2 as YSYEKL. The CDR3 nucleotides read TGCGCCAGCAGCCAAAGACAGGGGGAGGTCAAAAACATTCAGTACTTC. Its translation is CASSQRQGEVKNIQYF.

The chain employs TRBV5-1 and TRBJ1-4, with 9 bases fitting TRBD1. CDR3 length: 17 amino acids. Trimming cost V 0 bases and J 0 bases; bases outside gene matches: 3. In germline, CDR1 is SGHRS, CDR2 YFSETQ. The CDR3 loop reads CASSLDRGPPTNEKLFF. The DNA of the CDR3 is TGCGCCAGCAGCTTGGACAGGGGGCCCCCAACTAATGAAAAACTGTTTTTT.

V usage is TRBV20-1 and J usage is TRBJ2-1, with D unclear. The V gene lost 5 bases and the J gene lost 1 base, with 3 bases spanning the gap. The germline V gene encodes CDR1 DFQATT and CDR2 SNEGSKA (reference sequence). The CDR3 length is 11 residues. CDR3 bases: TGCAGTGCTGAGTCCTACAATGAGCAGTTCTTC. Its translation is CSAESYNEQFF.

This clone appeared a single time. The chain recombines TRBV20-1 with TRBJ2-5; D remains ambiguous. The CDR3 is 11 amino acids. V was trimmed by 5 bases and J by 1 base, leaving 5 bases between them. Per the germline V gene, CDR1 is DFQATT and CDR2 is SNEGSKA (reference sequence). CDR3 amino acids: CSAGPQETQYF. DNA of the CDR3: TGCAGTGCTGGACCCCAAGAGACCCAGTACTTC.

The CDR3 protein is CAWSVILGIVRADTQYF. In nucleotides, the CDR3 is TGTGCCTGGAGTGTGATTTTGGGGATAGTTCGAGCAGATACGCAGTATTTT. This chain joins TRBV30 and TRBJ2-3; D unresolved. V was trimmed by 0 bases and J by 4 bases, leaving 20 bases between them. The CDR3 spans 17 residues. The germline V gene encodes CDR1 GTSNPN and CDR2 SVGIG (reference sequence). The full variable domain, completed using reference TRBV30 and TRBJ2-3, is SQTIHQWPATLVQPVGSPLSLECTVEGTSNPNLYWYRQAAGRGLQLLFYSVGIGQISSEVPQNLSASRPQDRQFILSSKKLLLSDSGFYLCAWSVILGIVRADTQYFGPGTRLTVL.

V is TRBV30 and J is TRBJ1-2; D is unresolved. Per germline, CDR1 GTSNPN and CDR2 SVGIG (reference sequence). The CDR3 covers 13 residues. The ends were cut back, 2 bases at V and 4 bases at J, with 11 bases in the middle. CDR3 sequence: CAWSPLTSYGYTF. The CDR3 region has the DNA TGTGCCTGGAGTCCCCTCACGTCCTATGGCTACACCTTC.

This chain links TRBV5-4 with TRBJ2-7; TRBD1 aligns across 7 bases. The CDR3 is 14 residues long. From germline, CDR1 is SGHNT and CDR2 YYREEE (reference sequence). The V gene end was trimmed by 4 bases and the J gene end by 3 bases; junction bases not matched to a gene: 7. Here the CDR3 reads CASSATGNGYEQYF. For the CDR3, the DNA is TGTGCCAGCAGCGCGACAGGGAATGGCTACGAGCAGTACTTC.

CDR3 DNA: TGTGCCAGCAGTGAAATGGGGTCCTACGAGCAGTACTTC. Protein product: CASSEMGSYEQYF. The rearrangement uses TRBV2 and TRBJ2-7, with unresolved D. The CDR3 spans 13 residues. CDR1 and CDR2 (germline): SNHLY, FYNNEI. Trimming removed 2 bases from V and 1 base from J, with 6 bases in between.

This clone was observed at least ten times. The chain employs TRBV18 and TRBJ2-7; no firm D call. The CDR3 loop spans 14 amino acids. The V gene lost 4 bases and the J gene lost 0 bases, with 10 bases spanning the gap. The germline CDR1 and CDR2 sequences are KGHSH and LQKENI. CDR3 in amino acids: CASSQTQGSYEQYF. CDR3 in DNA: TGTGCCAGCTCACAGACACAAGGCTCCTACGAGCAGTACTTC.

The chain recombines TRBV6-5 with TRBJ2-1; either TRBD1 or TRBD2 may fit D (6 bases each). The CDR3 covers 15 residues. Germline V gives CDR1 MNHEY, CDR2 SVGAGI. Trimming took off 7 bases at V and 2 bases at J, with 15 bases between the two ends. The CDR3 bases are TGTGCCAGCACTTCCATGGGGGGCCCCTACAATGAGCAGTTCTTC. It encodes CASTSMGGPYNEQFF.

In nucleotides, the CDR3 is TGTGCCAGCAGTTATAACCAGGGGGGCGACGAGCAGTACTTC. Its translation: CASSYNQGGDEQYF. The rearrangement joins TRBV6-5 to TRBJ2-7; weak D call: TRBD1 (7 bases). This CDR3 spans 14 amino acids. Germline CDR1 reads MNHEY; CDR2 reads SVGAGI. V gave up 3 bases and J gave up 5 bases, with 14 bases separating them.

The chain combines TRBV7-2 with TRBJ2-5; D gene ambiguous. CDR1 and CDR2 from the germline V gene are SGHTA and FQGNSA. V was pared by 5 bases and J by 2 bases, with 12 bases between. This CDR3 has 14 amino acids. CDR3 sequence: CASSPGERQETQYF. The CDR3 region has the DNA TGTGCCAGCAGCCCCGGTGAGCGACAAGAGACCCAGTACTTC.

The CDR3 DNA reads TGTGCCAGTAGTATCCGGGACAGGGGCCCAGATACGCAGTATTTT. Translated, it gives CASSIRDRGPDTQYF. The chain links TRBV19 to TRBJ2-3, with 10 bases lining up with TRBD1. Looked up from germline, CDR1 is LNHDA and CDR2 is SQIVND (reference sequence). Trimming cost V 3 bases and J 4 bases; bases outside gene matches: 4. The CDR3 totals 15 residues.

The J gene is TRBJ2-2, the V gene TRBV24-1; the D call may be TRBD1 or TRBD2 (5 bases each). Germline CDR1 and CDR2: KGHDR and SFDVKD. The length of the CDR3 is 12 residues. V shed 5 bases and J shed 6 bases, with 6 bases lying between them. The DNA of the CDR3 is TGTGCCACCAGTGGGGGGTCCGGGGAGCTGTTTTTT. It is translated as CATSGGSGELFF.

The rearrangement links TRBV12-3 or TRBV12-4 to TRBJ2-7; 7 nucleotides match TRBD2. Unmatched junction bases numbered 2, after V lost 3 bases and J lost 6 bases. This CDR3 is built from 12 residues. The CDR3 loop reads CASSFAGVEQYF. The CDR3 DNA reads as TGTGCCAGCAGTTTTGCGGGAGTCGAGCAGTACTTC.

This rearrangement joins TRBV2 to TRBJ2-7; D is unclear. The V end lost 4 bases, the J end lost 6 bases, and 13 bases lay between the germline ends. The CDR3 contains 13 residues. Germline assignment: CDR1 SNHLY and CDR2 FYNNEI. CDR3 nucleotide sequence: TGTGCCAGCAGTGGTGACTCAGACGGCGAGCAGTACTTC. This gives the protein CASSGDSDGEQYF. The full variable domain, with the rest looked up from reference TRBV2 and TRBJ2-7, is EPEVTQTPSHQVTQMGQEVILRCVPISNHLYFYWYRQILGQKVEFLVSFYNNEISEKSEIFDDQFSVERPDGSNFTLKIRSTKLEDSAMYFCASSGDSDGEQYFGPGTRLTVT.

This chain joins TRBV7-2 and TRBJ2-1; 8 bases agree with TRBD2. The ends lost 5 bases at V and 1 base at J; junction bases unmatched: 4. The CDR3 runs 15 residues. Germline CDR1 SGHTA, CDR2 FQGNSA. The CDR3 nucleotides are TGTGCCAGCAGCCCCCAGCGGGGGTCCTACAATGAGCAGTTCTTC. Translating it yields CASSPQRGSYNEQFF.

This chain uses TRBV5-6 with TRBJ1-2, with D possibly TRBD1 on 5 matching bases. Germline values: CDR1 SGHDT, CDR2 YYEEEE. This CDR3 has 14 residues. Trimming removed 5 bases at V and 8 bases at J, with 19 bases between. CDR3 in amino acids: CASRPLQGVGGYTF. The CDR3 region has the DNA TGTGCCAGCAGACCCCTTCAGGGCGTTGGGGGCTACACCTTC.

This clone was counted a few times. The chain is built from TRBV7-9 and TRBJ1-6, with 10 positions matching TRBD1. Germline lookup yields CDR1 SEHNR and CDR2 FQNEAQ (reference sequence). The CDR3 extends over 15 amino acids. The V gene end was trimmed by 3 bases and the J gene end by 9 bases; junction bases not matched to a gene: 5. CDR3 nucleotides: TGTGCCAGCAGCTTCCGGGACAGGGGCTTTTCACCCCTCCACTTT. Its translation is CASSFRDRGFSPLHF.